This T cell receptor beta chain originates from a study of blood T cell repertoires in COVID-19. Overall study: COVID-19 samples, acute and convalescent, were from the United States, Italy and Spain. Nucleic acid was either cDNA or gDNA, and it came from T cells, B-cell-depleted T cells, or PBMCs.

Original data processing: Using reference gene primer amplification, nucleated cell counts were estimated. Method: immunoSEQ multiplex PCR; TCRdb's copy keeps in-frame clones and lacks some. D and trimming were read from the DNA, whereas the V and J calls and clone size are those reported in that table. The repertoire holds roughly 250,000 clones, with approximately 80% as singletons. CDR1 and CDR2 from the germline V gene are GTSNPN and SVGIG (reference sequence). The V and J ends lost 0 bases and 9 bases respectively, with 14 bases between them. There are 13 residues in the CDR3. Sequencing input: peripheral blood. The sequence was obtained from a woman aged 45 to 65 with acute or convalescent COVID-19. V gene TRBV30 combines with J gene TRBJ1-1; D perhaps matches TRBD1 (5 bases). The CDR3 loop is CAWSVSGAGKAFF. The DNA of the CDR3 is TGTGCCTGGAGTGTGAGCGGGGCCGGGAAAGCTTTCTTT. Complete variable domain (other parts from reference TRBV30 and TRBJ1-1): SQTIHQWPATLVQPVGSPLSLECTVEGTSNPNLYWYRQAAGRGLQLLFYSVGIGQISSEVPQNLSASRPQDRQFILSSKKLLLSDSGFYLCAWSVSGAGKAFFGQGTRLTVV.